The 22 T cell receptor beta chains below were found in one sample sequenced in a study of blood T cell repertoires in COVID-19. Repertoires were generated with immunoSEQ multiplex PCR, while TCRdb's copy carries only in-frame clones and drops some. This sample has about 140,000 clones, with 80% to 85% found just once. Material: peripheral blood. The receptor source for this set is a human donor in a cohort sampled during active COVID-19.

V gene TRBV24-1 combines with J gene TRBJ2-3; 8 bases align to TRBD1. Germline CDR1 reads KGHDR; CDR2 reads SFDVKD. The V segment lost 3 bases and the J segment 9 bases; nucleotides outside the gene matches: 4. CDR3 size: 13 residues. Here the CDR3 reads CATSDPRTGTQYF. For the CDR3, the DNA is TGTGCCACCAGTGATCCACGGACAGGGACGCAGTATTTT.

The V gene is TRBV5-6, the J gene TRBJ2-2; D unresolved. Germline V lookup: CDR1 SGHDT, CDR2 YYEEEE. Trimming cost V 4 bases and J 4 bases, with 8 bases left between them. The CDR3 consists of 13 residues. DNA of the CDR3: TGTGCCAGCAGCAGAGTCTCCACCGGGGAGCTGTTTTTT. This codes for CASSRVSTGELFF.

A word on this clone: Other DNA sequences in this sample translate to the same CDR3. This chain connects TRBV10-3 to TRBJ1-4, with TRBD1 matching 8 bases. Per the germline V gene, CDR1 is ENHRY and CDR2 is SYGVKD. The CDR3 totals 16 residues. Losses at the gene ends were 2 bases for V and 0 bases for J; bases not matched to a gene: 2. The CDR3 is CAISERQGTTNEKLFF. The CDR3 coding sequence is TGTGCCATCAGTGAGAGACAGGGGACAACTAATGAAAAACTGTTTTTT.

V is TRBV19 and J is TRBJ1-5, with no clear D. Trimming shortened V by 5 bases and J by 6 bases, and 17 bases separated the two germline ends. CDR1 and CDR2 (germline): LNHDA, SQIVND (reference sequence). This CDR3 has 15 residues. The CDR3 region is CASSFGETRGQPQHF. The DNA of the CDR3 is TGTGCCAGTAGTTTTGGGGAAACACGGGGTCAGCCCCAGCATTTT. The entire variable domain, with the rest obtained from reference TRBV19 and TRBJ1-5, is as follows: DGGITQSPKYLFRKEGQNVTLSCEQNLNHDAMYWYRQDPGQGLRLIYYSQIVNDFQKGDIAEGYSVSREKKESFPLTVTSAQKNPTAFYLCASSFGETRGQPQHFGDGTRLSIL.

This chain joins TRBV7-9 and TRBJ1-2, with D maybe TRBD1 (5 bases). CDR1 and CDR2 (germline): SEHNR, FQNEAQ (reference sequence). The CDR3 has 15 amino acids. V lost 1 base to trimming and J lost 3 bases, with 12 bases between them. CDR3 DNA sequence: TGTGCCAGCAGCTTAGGTCGTCAAGGGGACTATGGCTACACCTTC. Translating it yields CASSLGRQGDYGYTF.

The rearrangement joins TRBV2 to TRBJ2-2, with TRBD2 matching over 7 bases. The CDR3 sequence is 16 residues long. CDR1 is SNHLY, CDR2 FYNNEI, per germline. Germline trimming cut 6 bases from V and 0 bases from J; bases unmatched to any gene: 7. The CDR3 protein is CASSATSVANTGELFF. CDR3 coding DNA: TGTGCCAGCAGCGCCACTAGCGTCGCGAACACCGGGGAGCTGTTTTTT.

The genes are TRBV5-1 and TRBJ1-1; a weak D match, TRBD1 (6 bases). CDR1 and CDR2 (germline): SGHRS, YFSETQ. This CDR3 is 14 amino acids long. The V gene lost 3 bases and the J gene lost 4 bases, with 13 bases spanning the gap. The CDR3 reads CASSYEGERTEAFF. The CDR3 DNA sequence: TGCGCCAGCAGCTACGAGGGGGAACGCACTGAAGCTTTCTTT. Variable domain in full (rest from reference TRBV5-1 and TRBJ1-1): KAGVTQTPRYLIKTRGQQVTLSCSPISGHRSVSWYQQTPGQGLQFLFEYFSETQRNKGNFPGRFSGRQFSNSRSEMNVSTLELGDSALYLCASSYEGERTEAFFGQGTRLTVV.

This clone was seen just once. The genes are TRBV5-3 and TRBJ2-1; a possible D gene is TRBD1 (5 bases). TRBV5-3 is filed as an ORF, its function uncertain. This CDR3 has 14 residues. Trimming took off 4 bases at V and 8 bases at J, with 16 bases between the two ends. The DNA for the CDR3 is TGTGCCAGAAGCCCCGACCCCAGGGTCGATGAGCAGTTCTTC. This codes for CARSPDPRVDEQFF.

This sequence joins TRBV6-2 or TRBV6-3 and TRBJ2-5; 10 positions match TRBD1. The CDR3 extends over 16 amino acids. Trimming removed 2 bases from V and 5 bases from J; junction bases left unmatched: 8. CDR1 is MNHEY and CDR2 is SVGEGT in the germline V gene. CDR3 nucleotides: TGTGCCAGCAGTTACCAGGCGACAGGGGGCTTGGAGACCCAGTACTTC. It encodes CASSYQATGGLETQYF.

This clone has more than one count but fewer than ten. The J gene is TRBJ2-1, the V gene TRBV9, with 7 bases aligning to TRBD1. V was pared by 2 bases and J by 8 bases, with 7 bases of the junction left unmatched. This CDR3 region has 14 residues. Germline values: CDR1 SGDLS, CDR2 YYNGEE. CDR3 coding DNA: TGTGCCAGCAGCGTCTCGACAGGGAAGGATGAGCAGTTCTTC. Residues: CASSVSTGKDEQFF.

Only one count was recorded for this clone. The CDR3 coding sequence is TGCAGTGCTAGTGTAGCGAGCCACGAGCAGTACTTC. It specifies CSASVASHEQYF. This rearrangement joins TRBV20-1 to TRBJ2-7, with a tentative D call TRBD2 (5 bases). The CDR3 length is 12 residues. Germline V gene data show CDR1 as DFQATT and CDR2 as SNEGSKA (reference sequence). Trimming removed 3 bases from V and 5 bases from J, with 11 bases in between.

The V gene is TRBV6-5, the J gene TRBJ1-1; a weak D match, TRBD1 (6 bases). The CDR3 contains 14 residues. With 5 bases removed from V and 4 bases from J, the gap between germline ends came to 14 bases. Per the germline V gene, CDR1 is MNHEY and CDR2 is SVGAGI. This CDR3 reads CASSINRDRTEAFF. Here the CDR3 DNA reads TGTGCCAGCAGTATCAACAGGGATCGCACTGAAGCTTTCTTT.

This clone has a single count. The chain carries TRBV6-1 and TRBJ2-7, with TRBD1 as a possible D gene (6 bases). The CDR3 has 15 residues. V lost 0 bases and J 6 bases, leaving 15 bases between the germline ends. CDR1 and CDR2 (germline): MNHNS, SASEGT. The CDR3 DNA reads TGTGCCAGCAGTGAAGCTGGGCAGGGGCTCGGCGAGCAGTACTTC. Amino acid sequence: CASSEAGQGLGEQYF.

This clone was seen a few times. V and J are TRBV5-1 and TRBJ1-5; D gene uncertain. CDR1 and CDR2 (germline): SGHRS, YFSETQ. CDR3 length: 13 amino acids. Trimming shortened V by 4 bases and J by 5 bases, and 10 bases separated the two germline ends. The CDR3 DNA reads TGCGCCAGCAGCCCAGGAGCGGATCAGCCCCAGCATTTT. It encodes CASSPGADQPQHF.

The chain carries TRBV3-1 (or the pseudogene TRBV3-2) and TRBJ2-7; 9 nucleotides agree with TRBD2. The ends lost 7 bases at V and 6 bases at J; junction bases unmatched: 7. The CDR3 runs to 13 residues. Germline values: CDR1 LGHDT, CDR2 YNNKEL (reference sequence). CDR3 sequence (DNA): TGTGCCAGCAACCTAGCGGGGACCTTCGAGCAGTACTTC. Translated, it gives CASNLAGTFEQYF.

This clone was recorded a few times. This chain joins TRBV29-1 and TRBJ2-1, with D possibly TRBD1 on 6 matching bases. This CDR3 contains 12 residues. With 6 bases removed from V and 9 bases from J, the gap between germline ends came to 15 bases. Germline-derived CDR1 and CDR2 are SQVTM and ANQGSEA. The DNA for the CDR3 is TGCAGCGTAGCACAGGGTATGAGTGAGCAGTTCTTC. It specifies CSVAQGMSEQFF.

This clone was found a few times. CDR3 protein: CASSFGQGASAFF. CDR3 nucleotide sequence: TGTGCCAGCAGTTTCGGGCAGGGGGCTTCAGCTTTCTTT. The J gene is TRBJ1-1, the V gene TRBV27; 8 nucleotides line up with TRBD1. The CDR3 spans 13 residues. V dropped 3 bases and J dropped 10; count of bases not matched to a gene: 7. The germline V gene encodes CDR1 MNHEY and CDR2 SMNVEV (reference sequence).

This chain joins TRBV18 and TRBJ1-1; D possibly corresponds to TRBD1 (5 bases). Per germline, CDR1 KGHSH and CDR2 LQKENI. V lost 6 bases to trimming and J lost 1 base, with 12 bases between them. The CDR3 is made up of 14 amino acids. The CDR3 is CASSPGEANTEAFF. Written as DNA, the CDR3 is TGTGCCAGCTCCCCGGGGGAGGCGAACACTGAAGCTTTCTTT.

This clone was picked up one time. The genes are TRBV9 and TRBJ2-5; a weak D match, TRBD2 (6 bases). V shed 4 bases and J shed 5 bases, with 15 bases lying between them. This CDR3 contains 14 residues. Germline CDR1 SGDLS, CDR2 YYNGEE. The DNA of the CDR3 is TGTGCCAGCAGCCAAAGGTTTGGGGGGGAGACCCAGTACTTC. Its protein is CASSQRFGGETQYF.

The V gene is TRBV19, the J gene TRBJ2-2; 7 nucleotides match TRBD1. Per germline, CDR1 LNHDA and CDR2 SQIVND (reference sequence). This CDR3 contains 15 residues. The junction had 7 bases not matched to a gene; V was cut back by 5 bases and J by 4 bases. CDR3 sequence: CASSPKTGSTGELFF. DNA of the CDR3: TGTGCCAGTAGTCCTAAGACAGGGTCCACCGGGGAGCTGTTTTTT.

This chain uses TRBV18 with TRBJ1-1; TRBD1 might be the D (6 bases). CDR3 length: 16 residues. CDR1 is KGHSH, CDR2 LQKENI, per germline. V lost 3 bases and J 1 base, leaving 15 bases between the germline ends. CDR3: CASSPPGRGRNTEAFF. CDR3 nucleotides: TGTGCCAGCTCACCCCCGGGCAGGGGCCGGAACACTGAAGCTTTCTTT.

This clone is a singleton in its sample. The gene calls are TRBV19 and TRBJ1-1; 7 bases are shared with TRBD1. With V trimmed by 4 bases and J by 2 bases, 4 bases remained unmatched. The germline V gene encodes CDR1 LNHDA and CDR2 SQIVND (reference sequence). The CDR3 has 14 amino acids. As DNA, the CDR3 is TGTGCCAGTAGTACCGGGACAGCTAACACTGAAGCTTTCTTT. Its translation: CASSTGTANTEAFF.